Each of the 11 T cell receptor beta chains below was sequenced from the same sample in a study of sequential checkpoint blockade in melanoma. Sequenced by immunoSEQ multiplex PCR; TCRdb stores in-frame clones only, minus some. The table has about 13,000 clones, 25% to 35% seen once. Specified treatment: randomized to nivolumab then ipilimumab (arm A) or the reverse (arm B). Source: tumor tissue (inferred from file names), taken from a patient given nivolumab and ipilimumab in sequence. The source is a human donor with melanoma.

The J gene is TRBJ2-1, the V gene TRBV6-8, with 9 bases that match TRBD2. Trimming took 4 bases from V and 5 from J; bases not matched to a gene: 9. This CDR3 is 16 amino acids long. Germline CDR1 is MNHGY and CDR2 is SAAAGT. CDR3 nucleotide sequence: TGTGCCAGCAGTTTCCGGACTAGCGCTTCGGACAATGAGCAGTTCTTC. Amino acids: CASSFRTSASDNEQFF.

The table lists this clone with a few counts. The chain's CDR3 is CAVSWGLAGGAGELFF. The CDR3 DNA follows: TGTGCCGTCTCATGGGGACTAGCGGGAGGGGCCGGGGAGCTGTTTTTT. The chain joins TRBV6-8 to TRBJ2-2; 16 nucleotides match TRBD2. After removal of 11 bases from V and 6 bases from J, the junction contained 9 bases not matched to a gene. The CDR3 is 16 amino acids. The germline V gene has CDR1 MNHGY and CDR2 SAAAGT.

The chain uses TRBV6-8 and TRBJ2-1; TRBD2 matches 9 bases. Germline trimming cut 5 bases from V and 8 bases from J; bases unmatched to any gene: 4. The CDR3 is 13 residues long. Germline CDR1 reads MNHGY; CDR2 reads SAAAGT. The CDR3 DNA sequence: TGTGCCAGCAGTGGGGGACTAGCCCATGAGCAGTTCTTC. Its protein is CASSGGLAHEQFF.

The CDR3 sequence: CASKGPYRANQPQHF. The DNA for the CDR3 is TGTGCCAGTAAGGGACCCTACAGAGCGAATCAGCCCCAGCATTTT. The chain links TRBV19 to TRBJ1-5, with a weak D call TRBD1 (5 bases). CDR1 and CDR2 from the germline V gene are LNHDA and SQIVND (reference sequence). V lost 7 bases, J lost 4 bases, and 17 bases lay in between. This CDR3 region has 15 residues.

This clone was found many times. The chain links TRBV11-3 to TRBJ1-2; TRBD1 matches at 8 bases. CDR3 size: 14 residues. The V segment lost 5 bases and the J segment 4 bases; nucleotides outside the gene matches: 6. Germline CDR1 reads SGHNT; CDR2 reads YENEEA. The CDR3 is CASSTSGGVYGYTF. The CDR3, as DNA: TGTGCCAGCAGCACCTCAGGGGGCGTCTATGGCTACACCTTC.

This chain links TRBV18 with TRBJ2-3, with 8 bases matching TRBD1. CDR1 and CDR2 (germline): KGHSH, LQKENI. V was clipped by 2 bases and J by 2 bases; unmatched bases: 3. This CDR3 region has 15 residues. CDR3 DNA: TGTGCCAGCTCACCATTACAGGGGGTCACAGATACGCAGTATTTT. Encoded protein: CASSPLQGVTDTQYF.

This clone was detected a few times. V gene TRBV4-1 combines with J gene TRBJ1-5; 9 nucleotides line up with TRBD1. The trim removed 1 base at V and 3 bases at J, leaving 1 base unmatched. The germline V gene encodes CDR1 MGHRA and CDR2 YSYEKL. The CDR3 is made up of 15 amino acids. CDR3 nucleotides: TGCGCCAGCAGCCAAGGACAGGGGGTCAATCAGCCCCAGCATTTT. Translating it yields CASSQGQGVNQPQHF.

The chain uses TRBV4-1 and TRBJ2-1, with unresolved D. The V gene's germline CDR1 is MGHRA and CDR2 YSYEKL. The CDR3 consists of 14 residues. Trimming took off 6 bases at V and 8 bases at J, with 17 bases between the two ends. CDR3 in amino acids: CASRGSVAWDEQFF. Here the CDR3 DNA reads TGCGCCAGCAGAGGTAGTGTAGCTTGGGATGAGCAGTTCTTC.

The sample holds a few counts of this clone. This chain joins TRBV9 and TRBJ1-2, with 8 bases lining up with TRBD1. Germline V CDR1 and CDR2: SGDLS, YYNGEE. Trimming cost V 5 bases and J 4 bases; bases outside gene matches: 16. The CDR3 runs to 17 residues. CDR3 sequence: CASRANPTAGTGYGYTF. CDR3 nucleotide sequence: TGTGCCAGCAGAGCCAATCCGACCGCCGGGACAGGCTATGGCTACACCTTC.

This clone was picked up many times. This chain joins TRBV6-8 and TRBJ1-1; D possibly corresponds to TRBD1 (5 bases). The V gene's germline CDR1 is MNHGY and CDR2 SAAAGT. The germline V and J ends were trimmed by 7 bases and 0 bases, with 12 bases remaining between them. The CDR3 has 14 residues. The CDR3 bases are TGTGCCAGCACGGGGGGAGGGTTGAACACTGAAGCTTTCTTT. Protein sequence: CASTGGGLNTEAFF.

CDR3 coding DNA: TGCGCCAGCAGTCAAGGGACAGGGGGCTTCAACTACGAGCAGTACTTC. Translation gives CASSQGTGGFNYEQYF. This rearrangement joins TRBV23-1 to TRBJ2-7, with 12 bases lining up with TRBD1. TRBV23-1 is assigned to the ORF class and has an uncertain function. Unmatched junction bases numbered 5, after V lost 2 bases and J lost 3 bases. This CDR3 comprises 16 residues.